The 9 T cell receptor beta chains below come from one sample, sequenced in a study of identical twins. One entry per CDR3 protein results from TCRdb running MiXCR on the 5' RACE reads. The sample records roughly 720,000 distinct CDR3 sequences, approximately 18% being singletons. This same sample was also taken into another study, of T cells expressing NK-cell markers.

The sample consisted of PBMCs. These TCRs come from a woman in her late teens or twenties in good health.

This clonotype was seen only a few times. An end of the junction does not agree with germline; a read error may underlie this. The chain carries TRBV24-1 and TRBJ2-1; the match to TRBD2 covers 7 bases. This CDR3 spans 15 amino acids. Germline V gene data show CDR1 as KGHDR and CDR2 as SFDVKD. CDR3 region: CATSDAGESFNEQFF. The CDR3 DNA follows: TGTGCCACCAGTGATGCGGGAGAGTCCTTCAATGAGCAGTTCTTC.

This clonotype came up a few times. The chain carries TRBV6-5 and TRBJ1-5; D remains unclear. Germline loops: CDR1 MNHEY, CDR2 SVGAGI. This CDR3 comprises 15 residues. V lost 2 bases to trimming and J lost 3 bases, with 11 bases between them. The CDR3 nucleotides read TGTGCCAGCAGTTACGAACTCCTCATCAATCAGCCCCAGCATTTT. This sequence encodes CASSYELLINQPQHF.

The chain joins TRBV5-5 to TRBJ1-6, with 8 bases lining up with TRBD1. CDR3 size: 14 residues. V lost 5 bases and J lost 10; bases outside the gene matches: 8. Germline CDR1 and CDR2: SGHKS and YYEKEE (reference sequence). CDR3 loop: CASRRDRGSSPLHF. The CDR3 coding sequence is TGTGCCAGCAGAAGAGACAGGGGTAGCTCACCCCTCCACTTT.

In this sample, this clonotype turned up a few times. This chain links TRBV29-1 with TRBJ2-4; 7 nucleotides match TRBD1. V dropped 4 bases and J dropped 0; count of bases not matched to a gene: 3. Per the germline V gene, CDR1 is SQVTM and CDR2 is ANQGSEA. The CDR3 is made up of 14 amino acids. The CDR3 sequence is CSVARGLAKNIQYF. In nucleotides, the CDR3 is TGCAGCGTTGCTAGGGGGCTAGCCAAAAACATTCAGTACTTC.

The V gene is TRBV6-5, the J gene TRBJ2-7, with D tentatively TRBD1 (6 bases). Germline assignment: CDR1 MNHEY and CDR2 SVGAGI. The V end was cut by 2 bases, the J end by 5 bases, with 13 bases between. CDR3 size: 14 residues. The CDR3 DNA is TGTGCCAGCAGTTACGCCAGGGGAAACAACGAGCAGTACTTC. This codes for CASSYARGNNEQYF.

This clonotype has a single count. This sequence joins TRBV20-1 and TRBJ2-5; 10 nucleotides line up with TRBD2. The CDR3 is 15 residues long. Germline assignment: CDR1 DFQATT and CDR2 SNEGSKA (reference sequence). With 3 bases clipped from V and 4 bases from J, the junction kept 8 bases outside the gene matches. CDR3 DNA: TGCAGTGCTAGGGAAGCGGGGGGGCCCTTAGAGACCCAGTACTTC. Its protein product is CSAREAGGPLETQYF.

This clonotype was counted at least ten times. The rearrangement links TRBV12-3 or TRBV12-4 to TRBJ1-1; D gene ambiguous. The CDR3 sequence is 13 residues long. Deletions cut 5 bases from V and 0 bases from J, with 7 bases between. For the CDR3, the DNA is TGTGCCAGCAGTCAGGCGTTGAACACTGAAGCTTTCTTT. Protein: CASSQALNTEAFF.

The genes are TRBV29-1 and TRBJ2-1, with 8 bases lining up with TRBD2. Germline V gene sequence: CDR1 SQVTM, CDR2 ANQGSEA. The CDR3 covers 14 residues. V shed 8 bases, J shed 3 bases, and the junction held 9 bases outside the gene matches. CDR3 DNA sequence: TGCAGCCCCTCAGGACTAGCAGACTACAATGAGCAGTTCTTC. Residues: CSPSGLADYNEQFF.

This clonotype was picked up a small number of times. This chain joins TRBV2 and TRBJ2-1; 9 bases match TRBD1. CDR3 length: 13 amino acids. V lost 9 bases and J lost 7; bases outside the gene matches: 7. Germline assignment: CDR1 SNHLY and CDR2 FYNNEI. The CDR3 coding sequence is TGTGCCAGAACGGGACAGGGTGGGAATGAGCAGTTCTTC. The encoded protein is CARTGQGGNEQFF.